The present T cell receptor (beta chain) was sequenced within a study of T cell repertoires in cytomegalovirus infection. At the level of the study: CMV infection plus the matching HLA type was flagged by public TCR beta signatures.

Study outcomes and limitations: Pooled public TCR beta family frequency picked out CMV carriers with the relevant HLA. Ex vivo, HLA-C-restricted CMV-specific TCR beta clonotypes prevailed over the rest of the response.

About this clonotype: What it binds is not known.

The V end lost 3 bases, the J end lost 6 bases, and 12 bases lay between the germline ends. The CDR3 runs to 14 residues. Each CDR3 protein gets one entry after TCRdb re-called the reads with MiXCR. This table has under 850,000 distinct CDR3 sequences, 35% appearing once. The sample comprised PBMCs. This rearrangement joins TRBV12-3 or TRBV12-4 to TRBJ1-5; tentative D call: TRBD1 (5 bases). This TCR was sampled from a human donor in good health (CMV status not recorded). Some clones in this sample may be carry-over from other donors' samples. CDR3 in amino acids: CASSFGTRGQPQHF. In nucleotides, the CDR3 is TGTGCCAGCAGTTTCGGGACGAGGGGTCAGCCCCAGCATTTT.